This T cell receptor delta chain stems from a study of Vδ1+ human thymocytes. Study-wide findings and caveats: Thymic TRG and TRD repertoires appeared highly polyclonal. Unexpected Vdelta2 sequences could cause misinterpretation of bulk repertoire data.

Sequences come from RNA converted to cDNA by reverse transcription. CDR3 amplicons came from multiplex PCR with pooled V-gene forward and constant-region reverse primers. TCRdb reanalysed the multiplex PCR reads with CATT. The sample has over 65,000 delta-chain clones, more than 30% seen once. Germline V CDR1 and CDR2: TSWWSYY, QGS. This CDR3 has 19 residues. The trim removed 4 bases at V and 11 bases at J, leaving 26 bases unmatched. This clone was counted only a few times. Its antigen is unknown. Sequenced sample: Vdelta1+ gamma-delta thymocytes from the thymus. Subset of the sample: FACS-sorted CD3+ TCRalphabeta- TCRVdelta1+ TCRVdelta2- thymocytes. V usage is TRDV1 and J usage is TRDJ1, with 9 bases matching TRDD3. The clonotype was recovered from a boy under two years old who had congenital heart surgery. DNA for the CDR3: TGTGCTCTTGGGGGTCTTCCCGTACTGGGGGAGGACGCCCAGGGTAGGCTCATCTTT. Translating it yields CALGGLPVLGEDAQGRLIF.